Below are 8 T cell receptor beta chains sequenced from a single sample in a study of cytomegalovirus exposure and HLA in healthy donors. This table comes from immunoSEQ multiplex PCR, and its TCRdb copy is limited to in-frame clones, with some not included. The data contain about 73,000 clones, approximately 96% of them singletons. Sequencing used PBMCs. The source is a man younger than 35 in good health and CMV-seronegative.

The gene calls are TRBV4-1 and TRBJ2-7; 8 bases map to TRBD1. This CDR3 region has 15 residues. V shed 3 bases and J 3 bases; nucleotides not matched to a gene: 7. The germline V gene encodes CDR1 MGHRA and CDR2 YSYEKL. In nucleotides, the CDR3 is TGCGCCAGCAGCCACGCCGGGACAGGAGGCTACGAGCAGTACTTC. This codes for CASSHAGTGGYEQYF.

This chain uses TRBV19 with TRBJ1-1, with TRBD1 identical over 7 bases. The CDR3 sequence is 13 residues long. Trimming took 8 bases from V and 6 from J; bases not matched to a gene: 9. CDR1 LNHDA and CDR2 SQIVND come from the germline V gene (reference sequence). DNA for the CDR3: TGTGCCAGTTATAGTAGGGACAGCCCTGAAGCTTTCTTT. Protein product: CASYSRDSPEAFF.

The chain links TRBV2 to TRBJ2-7, with D perhaps TRBD2 (5 bases). The CDR3 length is 14 residues. V was shortened by 7 bases and J by 1 base, with 14 bases between the two germline ends. Germline V gene sequence: CDR1 SNHLY, CDR2 FYNNEI. In nucleotides, the CDR3 is TGTGCCAGCAACGCGAGACTAAGATCCTACGAGCAGTACTTC. It encodes CASNARLRSYEQYF.

This clone appeared a single time. The chain couples TRBV29-1 to TRBJ1-1, with 7 bases that match TRBD1. CDR3 length: 13 amino acids. Germline V gives CDR1 SQVTM, CDR2 ANQGSEA. The DNA of the CDR3 is TGCAGGTGGACAGGACCCATGAACACTGAAGCTTTCTTT. Protein product: CRWTGPMNTEAFF.

The V gene is TRBV5-4, the J gene TRBJ2-5, with 12 positions matching TRBD2. The CDR3 is 16 amino acids. Germline assignment: CDR1 SGHNT and CDR2 YYREEE (reference sequence). Trimming at V came to 5 bases and at J to 2 bases, leaving 7 bases not matched to a gene. This CDR3 reads CASRIGTSGLQETQYF. In DNA form, the CDR3 reads TGTGCCAGCAGGATCGGGACTAGCGGGTTACAAGAGACCCAGTACTTC. Combining the CDR3 with reference TRBV5-4 and TRBJ2-5 gives the whole variable domain ETGVTQSPTHLIKTRGQQVTLRCSSQSGHNTVSWYQQALGQGPQFIFQYYREEENGRGNFPPRFSGLQFPNYSSELNVNALELDDSALYLCASRIGTSGLQETQYFGPGTRLLVL.

The chain is built from TRBV7-2 and TRBJ2-4; TRBD2 might be the D (5 bases). This CDR3 has 11 residues. With 6 bases removed from V and 7 bases from J, the gap between germline ends came to 7 bases. The V gene's germline CDR1 is SGHTA and CDR2 FQGNSA. CDR3 region: CASSRGNIQYF. The CDR3 bases are TGTGCCAGCAGTCGCGGGAACATTCAGTACTTC.

The V call is TRBV5-6, the J call TRBJ2-2; D is perhaps TRBD2 (6 bases). CDR3 size: 17 residues. V gave up 4 bases and J gave up 2 bases, with 18 bases separating them. Germline CDR1 and CDR2: SGHDT and YYEEEE. CDR3 sequence reads: CASSEEGRSFNTGELFF. For the CDR3, the DNA is TGTGCCAGCAGCGAGGAGGGACGATCTTTTAACACCGGGGAGCTGTTTTTT.

The CDR3 spells CASRMWASGANVLTF. Here the CDR3 DNA reads TGTGCCAGCAGGATGTGGGCCTCTGGGGCCAACGTCCTGACTTTC. This sequence joins TRBV27 and TRBJ2-6; D gene uncertain. The CDR3 covers 15 residues. CDR1 is MNHEY, CDR2 SMNVEV, per germline (reference sequence). Trimming left V 6 bases short and J 0 bases short, with 9 bases between. The full variable domain, with the rest looked up from reference TRBV27 and TRBJ2-6, is EAQVTQNPRYLITVTGKKLTVTCSQNMNHEYMSWYRQDPGLGLRQIYYSMNVEVTDKGDVPEGYKVSRKEKRNFPLILESPSPNQTSLYFCASRMWASGANVLTFGAGSRLTVL.